The entry below gives a single T cell receptor beta chain sequence along with its context. Antigen unknown. This sample stems from a study of T cells in localized non-small cell lung cancer. Sequencing was performed with immunoSEQ multiplex PCR; in TCRdb, only in-frame clones are kept and a portion is missing. The sample consists of over 30,000 clones, 80% to 90% of them appearing once. With 10 bases clipped from V and 5 bases from J, the junction kept 9 bases outside the gene matches. This CDR3 is 13 amino acids long. Germline V CDR1 and CDR2: MNHEY, SVGAGI. Study-wide results and caveats: Median detection of top 100 tumor clones in adjacent lung was about 60 clones.

Specimen: peripheral blood, collected before any cancer treatment. The chain links TRBV6-5 to TRBJ2-5, with TRBD2 identical over 8 bases. The receptor comes from a male donor aged 60 or over with stage III lung adenocarcinoma. In DNA form, the CDR3 reads TGTGCCACCAAAGGGGGACTAGTGGAGACCCAGTACTTC. This translates into CATKGGLVETQYF.